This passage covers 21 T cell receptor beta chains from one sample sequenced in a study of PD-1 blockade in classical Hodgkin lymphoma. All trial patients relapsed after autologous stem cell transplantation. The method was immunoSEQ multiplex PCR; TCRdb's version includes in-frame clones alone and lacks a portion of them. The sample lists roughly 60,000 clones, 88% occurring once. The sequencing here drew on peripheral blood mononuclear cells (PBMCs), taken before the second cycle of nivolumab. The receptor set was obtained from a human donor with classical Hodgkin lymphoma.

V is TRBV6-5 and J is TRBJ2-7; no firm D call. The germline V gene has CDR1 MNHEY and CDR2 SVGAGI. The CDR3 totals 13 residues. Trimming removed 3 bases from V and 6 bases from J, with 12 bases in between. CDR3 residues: CASSYNRPAEQYF. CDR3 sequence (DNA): TGTGCCAGCAGTTATAATCGACCGGCCGAGCAGTACTTC.

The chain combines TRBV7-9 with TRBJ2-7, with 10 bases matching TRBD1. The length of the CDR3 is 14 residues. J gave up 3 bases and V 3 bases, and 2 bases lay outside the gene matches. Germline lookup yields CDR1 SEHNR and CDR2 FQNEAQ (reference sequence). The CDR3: CASSLTGGDYEQYF. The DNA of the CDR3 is TGTGCCAGCAGCTTGACAGGGGGCGACTACGAGCAGTACTTC.

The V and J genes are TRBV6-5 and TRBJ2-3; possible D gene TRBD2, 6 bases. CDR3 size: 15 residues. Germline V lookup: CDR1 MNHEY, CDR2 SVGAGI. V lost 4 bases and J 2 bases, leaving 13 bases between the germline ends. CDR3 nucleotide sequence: TGTGCCAGCAGTTTTCAGAGGACTACCACAGATACGCAGTATTTT. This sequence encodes CASSFQRTTTDTQYF.

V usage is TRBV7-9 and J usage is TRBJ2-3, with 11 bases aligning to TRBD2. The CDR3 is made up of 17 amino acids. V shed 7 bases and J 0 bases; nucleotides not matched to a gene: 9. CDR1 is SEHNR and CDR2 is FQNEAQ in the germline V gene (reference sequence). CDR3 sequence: CASNSLAGATSTDTQYF. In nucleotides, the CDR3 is TGTGCCAGCAACTCACTAGCGGGGGCTACTAGCACAGATACGCAGTATTTT.

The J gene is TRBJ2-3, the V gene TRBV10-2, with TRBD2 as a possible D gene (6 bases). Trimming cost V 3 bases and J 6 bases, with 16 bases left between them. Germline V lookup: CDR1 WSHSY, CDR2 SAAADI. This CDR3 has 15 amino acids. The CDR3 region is CASSESSGPGDTQYF. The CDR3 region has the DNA TGCGCCAGCAGTGAAAGTAGCGGACCAGGGGATACGCAGTATTTT.

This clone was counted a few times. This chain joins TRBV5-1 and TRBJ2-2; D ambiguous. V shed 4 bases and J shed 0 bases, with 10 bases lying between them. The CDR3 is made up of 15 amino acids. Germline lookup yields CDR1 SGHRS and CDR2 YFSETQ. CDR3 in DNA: TGCGCCAGCAGCCCGGTAGGGCCGAACACCGGGGAGCTGTTTTTT. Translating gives CASSPVGPNTGELFF. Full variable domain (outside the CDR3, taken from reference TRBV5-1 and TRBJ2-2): KAGVTQTPRYLIKTRGQQVTLSCSPISGHRSVSWYQQTPGQGLQFLFEYFSETQRNKGNFPGRFSGRQFSNSRSEMNVSTLELGDSALYLCASSPVGPNTGELFFGEGSRLTVL.

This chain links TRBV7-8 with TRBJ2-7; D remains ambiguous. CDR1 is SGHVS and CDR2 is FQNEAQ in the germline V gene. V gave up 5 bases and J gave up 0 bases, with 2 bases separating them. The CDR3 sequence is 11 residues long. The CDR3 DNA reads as TGTGCCAGCAGCGTCTCCTACGAGCAGTACTTC. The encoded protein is CASSVSYEQYF.

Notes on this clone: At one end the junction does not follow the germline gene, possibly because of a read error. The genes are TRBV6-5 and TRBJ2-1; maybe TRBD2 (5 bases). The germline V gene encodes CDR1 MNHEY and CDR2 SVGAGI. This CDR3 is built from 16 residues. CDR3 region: CASSHSEVVSPGEQFF. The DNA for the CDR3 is TGTGCCAGCAGTCACTCGGAGGTTGTAAGCCCCGGGGAGCAGTTCTTC.

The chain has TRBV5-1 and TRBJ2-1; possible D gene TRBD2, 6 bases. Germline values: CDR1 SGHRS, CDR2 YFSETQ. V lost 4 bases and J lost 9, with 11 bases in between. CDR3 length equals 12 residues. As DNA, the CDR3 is TGCGCCAGCAGCACGACGGGGGTTGAGCAGTTCTTC. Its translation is CASSTTGVEQFF. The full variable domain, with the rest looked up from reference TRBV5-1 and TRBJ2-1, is KAGVTQTPRYLIKTRGQQVTLSCSPISGHRSVSWYQQTPGQGLQFLFEYFSETQRNKGNFPGRFSGRQFSNSRSEMNVSTLELGDSALYLCASSTTGVEQFFGPGTRLTVL.

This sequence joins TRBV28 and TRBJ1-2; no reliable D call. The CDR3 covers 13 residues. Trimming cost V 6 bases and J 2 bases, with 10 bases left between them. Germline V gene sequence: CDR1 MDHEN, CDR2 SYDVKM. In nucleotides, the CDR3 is TGTGCCAGCAGGGTGGACTTAAACTATGGCTACACCTTC. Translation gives CASRVDLNYGYTF.

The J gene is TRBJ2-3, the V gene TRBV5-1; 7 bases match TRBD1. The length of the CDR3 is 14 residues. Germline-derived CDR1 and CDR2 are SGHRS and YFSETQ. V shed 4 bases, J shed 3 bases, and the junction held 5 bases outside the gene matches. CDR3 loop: CASSPGTATDTQYF. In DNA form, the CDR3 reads TGCGCCAGCAGCCCCGGGACAGCAACAGATACGCAGTATTTT.

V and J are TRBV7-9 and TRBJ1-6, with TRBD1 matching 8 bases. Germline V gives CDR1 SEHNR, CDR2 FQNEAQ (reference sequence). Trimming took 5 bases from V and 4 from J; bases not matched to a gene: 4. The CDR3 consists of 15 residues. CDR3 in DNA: TGTGCCAGCAGCCGGCGGACAGGGTATAATTCACCCCTCCACTTT. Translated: CASSRRTGYNSPLHF.

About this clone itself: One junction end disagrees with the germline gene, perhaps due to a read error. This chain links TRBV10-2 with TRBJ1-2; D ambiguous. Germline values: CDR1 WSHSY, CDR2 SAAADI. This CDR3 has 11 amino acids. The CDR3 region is CASRAPGETHF. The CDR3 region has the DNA TGCGCCAGCAGGGCCCCCGGGGAGACACACTTC.

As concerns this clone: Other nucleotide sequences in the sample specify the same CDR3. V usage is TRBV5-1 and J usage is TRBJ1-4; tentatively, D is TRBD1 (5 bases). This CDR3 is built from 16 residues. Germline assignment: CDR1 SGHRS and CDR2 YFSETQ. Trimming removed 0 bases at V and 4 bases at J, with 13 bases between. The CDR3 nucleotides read TGCGCCAGCAGCTTGGCCGGGTCAGGGTTTAATGAAAAACTGTTTTTT. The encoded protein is CASSLAGSGFNEKLFF.

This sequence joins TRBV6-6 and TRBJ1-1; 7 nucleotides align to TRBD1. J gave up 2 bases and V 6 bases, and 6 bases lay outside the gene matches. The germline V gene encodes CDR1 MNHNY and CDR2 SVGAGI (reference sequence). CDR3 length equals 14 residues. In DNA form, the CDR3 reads TGTGCCAGCAGGCATGGGACAGCTAACACTGAAGCTTTCTTT. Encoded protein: CASRHGTANTEAFF.

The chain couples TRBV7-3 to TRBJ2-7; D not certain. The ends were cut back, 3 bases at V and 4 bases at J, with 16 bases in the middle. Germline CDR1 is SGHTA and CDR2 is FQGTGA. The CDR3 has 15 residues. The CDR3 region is CASSLIMTPLYEQYF. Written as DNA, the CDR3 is TGTGCCAGCAGCTTGATCATGACACCTTTATACGAGCAGTACTTC.

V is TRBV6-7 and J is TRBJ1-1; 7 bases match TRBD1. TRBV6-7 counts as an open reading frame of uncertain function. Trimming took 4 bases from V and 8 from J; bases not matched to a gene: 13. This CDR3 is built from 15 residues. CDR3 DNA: TGTGCCAGCAGTTCCCAAATAACCGGGACAGCCGAAGCTTTCTTT. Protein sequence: CASSSQITGTAEAFF.

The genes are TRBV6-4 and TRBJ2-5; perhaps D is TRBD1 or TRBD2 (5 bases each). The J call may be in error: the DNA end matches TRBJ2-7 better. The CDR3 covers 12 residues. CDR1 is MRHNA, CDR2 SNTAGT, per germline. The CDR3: CASSRPGHEQYF. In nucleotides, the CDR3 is TGTGCCAGCAGTCGGCCGGGGCACGAGCAGTACTTC.

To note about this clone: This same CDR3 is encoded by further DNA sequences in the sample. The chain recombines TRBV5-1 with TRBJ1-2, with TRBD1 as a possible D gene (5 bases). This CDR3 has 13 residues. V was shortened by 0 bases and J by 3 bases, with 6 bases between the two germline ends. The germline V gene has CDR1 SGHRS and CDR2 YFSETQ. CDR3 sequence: CASSLVGDYGYTF. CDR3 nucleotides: TGCGCCAGCAGCTTGGTAGGGGACTATGGCTACACCTTC.

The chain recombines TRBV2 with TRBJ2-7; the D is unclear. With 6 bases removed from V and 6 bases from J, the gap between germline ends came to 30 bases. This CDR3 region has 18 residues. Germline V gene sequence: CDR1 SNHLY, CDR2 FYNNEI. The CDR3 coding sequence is TGTGCCAGCAGACTCGACGGCCTGGATCGCCGACGATGGGGCGAGCAGTACTTC. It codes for CASRLDGLDRRRWGEQYF.

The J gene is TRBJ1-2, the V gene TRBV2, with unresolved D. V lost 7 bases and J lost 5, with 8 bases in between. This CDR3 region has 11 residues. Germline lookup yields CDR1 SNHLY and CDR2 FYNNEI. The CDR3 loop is CASTPSYGYTF. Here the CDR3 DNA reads TGTGCCAGCACGCCTAGTTATGGCTACACCTTC.